This TCR beta chain was identified during a study of blood T cell repertoires in COVID-19. As for the study in general: Samples representing acute and convalescent COVID-19 were sourced from the United States, Italy and Spain. PBMCs, B-cell-depleted T cells, or T cells provided the cDNA or gDNA that made up the material.

CDR1 KGHDR and CDR2 SFDVKD come from the germline V gene. The CDR3 has 19 residues. The V end was cut by 3 bases, the J end by 8 bases, with 27 bases between. Original processing notes: Scientists estimated how many nucleated cells there were by amplifying reference gene primers. TCRdb's copy holds only in-frame clones and misses some; the assay was immunoSEQ multiplex PCR. V and J calls and clone size are as listed in that table; D and trimming were resolved from the DNA. The sample has roughly 140,000 clones; 75% to 90% are singletons. This sequence was found in an elderly woman with acute or convalescent COVID-19. The source material was peripheral blood. The chain joins TRBV24-1 to TRBJ1-4; maybe TRBD1 (6 bases). The CDR3 loop is CATSDPDIGKSAGGEKLFF. The DNA of the CDR3 is TGTGCCACCAGTGATCCCGACATCGGGAAATCCGCGGGGGGCGAAAAACTGTTTTTT.